This is a list of T cell receptor beta chains from one sample in a study of blood T cells in healthy people across ages. TCRdb re-derived calls from the 5' RACE reads in MiXCR, one entry per CDR3 protein. The sample yields some 690,000 distinct CDR3 sequences, 22% seen once. Sequencing was done on a sample of blood. The receptors were sampled from an older man in good health. The CDR3 runs from the conserved cysteine through the conserved F or W. D genes are given only for firm matches. Rows may omit the clone size; those that give it use once, few, many or a size class.

CDR3 | DNA | D | size | J | V
CATSRDPLATEQFF | TGTGCCACCAGCAGAGATCCTTTGGCGACTGAGCAGTTCTTC | NA | few | TRBJ2-1 | TRBV15
CASTRSVAYNEQFF | TGTGCCAGCACCCGTAGCGTGGCCTACAATGAGCAGTTCTTC | NA | NA | TRBJ2-1 | TRBV6-2/TRBV6-3
CASSDGPAGGKNIQYF | TGTGCCAGCAGTGATGGCCCGGCCGGGGGCAAAAACATTCAGTACTTC | NA | NA | TRBJ2-4 | TRBV6-1
CASGLTGANYGYTF | TGTGCTAGTGGTTTGACAGGGGCTAACTATGGCTACACCTTC | TRBD1 | NA | TRBJ1-2 | TRBV12-5
CASSYSNDGTGYGYTF | TGTGCCAGCAGTTACTCGAATGACGGGACAGGGTATGGCTACACCTTC | TRBD1 | many | TRBJ1-2 | TRBV6-6
CASSEAEWARGQETQYF | TGTGCCAGCAGTGAAGCGGAGTGGGCCAGGGGCCAAGAGACCCAGTACTTC | NA | many | TRBJ2-5 | TRBV2
CASSPPGLAVETQYF | TGTGCCAGCAGTCCCCCGGGACTAGCTGTGGAGACCCAGTACTTC | TRBD2 | few | TRBJ2-5 | TRBV28
CASTQTGINIQYF | TGTGCCAGCACCCAGACAGGGATCAACATTCAGTACTTC | TRBD1 | NA | TRBJ2-4 | TRBV12-3/TRBV12-4
CASSSVYQETQYF | TGTGCCAGCTCATCCGTTTACCAAGAGACCCAGTACTTC | NA | many | TRBJ2-5 | TRBV18
CASSLFLSGQGAPEKLFF | TGCGCCAGCAGCTTGTTTTTATCTGGACAGGGGGCGCCGGAAAAACTGTTTTTT | TRBD1 | few | TRBJ1-4 | TRBV5-1
CSVVGLAHTQYF | TGCAGCGTTGTTGGGCTAGCGCACACCCAGTACTTC | NA | NA | TRBJ2-5 | TRBV29-1
CASSAGQQADTQYF | TGTGCCAGCAGCGCCGGACAGCAGGCGGATACGCAGTATTTT | NA | few | TRBJ2-3 | TRBV11-2
CASTSLAANTEVFF | TGTGCCAGCACCTCCCTGGCGGCCAACACTGAAGTTTTCTTT | NA | few | TRBJ1-1 | TRBV12-3/TRBV12-4
CASSLDLAGQGIFRYGYTF | TGCGCCAGCAGCTTGGATCTTGCAGGACAGGGTATCTTTCGCTATGGCTACACCTTC | TRBD1 | few | TRBJ1-2 | TRBV5-1
CSASPPTAGEFTDTQYF | TGCAGTGCCTCACCACCGACAGCCGGGGAGTTCACAGATACGCAGTATTTT | NA | NA | TRBJ2-3 | TRBV20-1
CASSPGLAGGSQNTGELFF | TGTGCCAGCAGCCCGGGACTAGCGGGGGGGTCGCAGAACACCGGGGAGCTGTTTTTT | TRBD2 | many | TRBJ2-2 | TRBV4-2
CASSVGSTDYNEQFF | TGTGCCAGCAGCGTAGGGAGCACGGATTACAATGAGCAGTTCTTC | NA | few | TRBJ2-1 | TRBV9
CASSYSAGVYQETQYF | TGTGCCAGCAGTTACTCGGCAGGGGTTTACCAAGAGACCCAGTACTTC | NA | few | TRBJ2-5 | TRBV6-5
CASSEVLGNTGELFF | TGTGCCAGCAGTGAGGTGCTGGGGAACACCGGGGAGCTGTTTTTT | NA | NA | TRBJ2-2 | TRBV2
CASSLGLAGGNHEQFF | TGTGCCAGCAGCTTGGGATTAGCGGGAGGAAACCATGAGCAGTTCTTC | TRBD2 | few | TRBJ2-1 | TRBV7-6
CASSYSTGFTGELFF | TGTGCCAGCAGTTACTCGACGGGTTTCACCGGGGAGCTGTTTTTT | NA | NA | TRBJ2-2 | TRBV6-5
CASSLDRRNEKLFF | TGTGCCAGCAGCTTGGACAGGAGGAATGAAAAACTGTTCTTT | NA | many | TRBJ1-4 | TRBV5-6
CAWSFGDNQPQHF | TGTGCCTGGAGTTTCGGGGACAATCAGCCCCAGCATTTT | NA | NA | TRBJ1-5 | TRBV30
CASSWTSGGLGEQFF | TGTGCCAGCAGCTGGACTAGCGGGGGATTGGGTGAGCAGTTCTTC | TRBD2 | NA | TRBJ2-1 | TRBV5-5
CASSQDSGRDEQFF | TGTGCCAGCAGCCAAGATTCAGGACGGGATGAGCAGTTCTTC | NA | NA | TRBJ2-1 | TRBV3-1
CAISDLGNTIYF | TGTGCCATCAGCGACCTGGGAAACACCATATATTTT | NA | few | TRBJ1-3 | TRBV10-3
CATSDTGQAEGYTF | TGTGCCACCAGTGATACCGGCCAGGCGGAAGGCTACACCTTC | NA | few | TRBJ1-2 | TRBV24-1
CASSSGGYTF | TGTGCCAGCAGCTCAGGAGGCTACACCTTC | NA | many | TRBJ1-2 | TRBV25-1
CASSSPFLNNNEQFF | TGTGCCAGCAGTAGCCCCTTCCTGAATAACAATGAGCAGTTCTTC | NA | many | TRBJ2-1 | TRBV12-3/TRBV12-4
CASSLAVGSNEQFF | TGTGCCAGCAGCTTAGCGGTCGGGTCTAATGAGCAGTTCTTC | NA | NA | TRBJ2-1 | TRBV7-4
CASSQFRRQGASGEKLFF | TGCGCCAGCAGCCAATTCCGGAGACAGGGGGCTTCTGGTGAAAAACTGTTTTTT | TRBD1 | many | TRBJ1-4 | TRBV4-3
CSARDLGLSSYEQYF | TGCAGTGCTAGAGATCTAGGGCTTAGCAGCTACGAGCAGTACTTC | NA | NA | TRBJ2-7 | TRBV20-1
CSARKLAKNIQYF | TGCAGTGCTAGGAAACTAGCCAAAAACATTCAGTACTTC | NA | NA | TRBJ2-4 | TRBV20-1
CASSQNRGGETQYF | TGTGCCAGCAGCCAGAACAGGGGAGGAGAGACCCAGTACTTC | NA | few | TRBJ2-5 | TRBV4-2
CASSEATSTSQETQYF | TGCGCCAGCAGTGAGGCGACTAGCACCTCCCAAGAGACCCAGTACTTC | TRBD2 | many | TRBJ2-5 | TRBV10-1
CASSLRSAGGNTIYF | TGTGCCAGCAGTTTGAGGTCGGCGGGAGGAAACACCATATATTTT | NA | NA | TRBJ1-3 | TRBV12-3/TRBV12-4
CASSWTPREQFF | TGCGCCAGCAGCTGGACCCCGAGGGAGCAGTTCTTC | NA | NA | TRBJ2-1 | TRBV5-1
CAVTGNTGELFF | TGTGCCGTTACAGGGAACACCGGGGAGCTGTTTTTT | NA | once | TRBJ2-2 | TRBV6-5
CATSDWGGANEQFF | TGTGCCACCAGTGATTGGGGCGGTGCCAATGAGCAGTTCTTC | NA | NA | TRBJ2-1 | TRBV24-1
CASSRVRDRTNTEAFF | TGTGCCAGCTCCCGCGTCCGGGACAGGACGAACACTGAAGCTTTCTTT | TRBD1 | few | TRBJ1-1 | TRBV18
CATSKGPPWSTEAFF | TGTGCCACCAGCAAGGGCCCCCCGTGGAGCACTGAAGCTTTCTTT | NA | few | TRBJ1-1 | TRBV15
CASSLGLISNQPQHF | TGTGCCAGCAGTTTAGGGCTAATTAGCAATCAGCCCCAGCATTTT | NA | few | TRBJ1-5 | TRBV28
CASSNLGRSQETQYF | TGTGCCAGCAGCAACCTCGGGCGGAGCCAAGAGACCCAGTACTTC | NA | few | TRBJ2-5 | TRBV7-2
CASSVQGRDEKLFF | TGCGCCAGCAGCGTTCAGGGGCGAGATGAAAAACTGTTTTTT | NA | NA | TRBJ1-4 | TRBV5-1
CASSQDRDRLFF | TGCGCCAGCAGCCAAGACCGTGATAGACTGTTTTTT | NA | many | TRBJ1-4 | TRBV4-1